The 6 T cell receptor beta chains below all came from one sample that was sequenced in a study of cytomegalovirus exposure and HLA in healthy donors. PCR involved 60 Vbeta and 13 Jbeta primers. Assay used: immunoSEQ multiplex PCR; TCRdb lists only in-frame clones, some missing. The data contain approximately 190,000 clones, about 70% of them seen just once; the ten biggest clones take up 1.8%. Material for sequencing was PBMCs. The receptors stem from a woman aged 25-40 years in good health and CMV-seronegative.

This clone was detected a few times. In the same sample, other DNA sequences code for this CDR3. The V call is TRBV6-6, the J call TRBJ1-2; TRBD1 matches at 7 bases. Looked up from germline, CDR1 is MNHNY and CDR2 is SVGAGI (reference sequence). Trimming cost V 4 bases and J 5 bases; bases outside gene matches: 4. The CDR3 has 13 residues. The CDR3 region is CASSSTGEYGYTF. The CDR3 DNA is TGTGCCAGCAGTTCCACAGGGGAATATGGCTACACCTTC.

The V gene is TRBV7-8, the J gene TRBJ2-3, with unresolved D. This CDR3 contains 15 residues. With 6 bases removed from V and 2 bases from J, the gap between germline ends came to 15 bases. Germline values: CDR1 SGHVS, CDR2 FQNEAQ. CDR3 bases: TGTGCCAGCAGACCAAGGCAGGTCCCCACAGATACGCAGTATTTT. Protein: CASRPRQVPTDTQYF.

This clone has just one count. V and J are TRBV29-1 and TRBJ1-2; D gene unclear. V was clipped by 0 bases and J by 6 bases, with 11 bases between them. The length of the CDR3 is 13 residues. CDR1 and CDR2 (germline): SQVTM, ANQGSEA. CDR3 amino acids: CSVEDLAGNGYTF. The CDR3 nucleotides are TGCAGCGTTGAAGATCTGGCGGGGAATGGCTACACCTTC.

The rearrangement links TRBV5-1 to TRBJ2-5; 12 bases fit TRBD1. With V trimmed by 5 bases and J by 5 bases, 7 bases remained unmatched. Germline lookup yields CDR1 SGHRS and CDR2 YFSETQ. This CDR3 has 15 residues. The CDR3: CASRLGTGGFETQYF. CDR3 coding DNA: TGCGCCAGCAGGTTAGGGACAGGGGGCTTTGAGACCCAGTACTTC.

The V gene is TRBV19, the J gene TRBJ2-2; 9 nucleotides line up with TRBD2. CDR1 is LNHDA and CDR2 is SQIVND in the germline V gene (reference sequence). This CDR3 is built from 16 residues. V trimming: 1 base; J trimming: 6 bases; junction bases outside the gene matches: 6. The CDR3 spells CASSIVGGRAAGELFF. The CDR3 region has the DNA TGTGCCAGTAGTATAGTCGGCGGGAGGGCTGCCGGGGAGCTGTTTTTT.

About this clone: An end of the junction differs from the germline gene, which may be a read error. This chain links TRBV7-2 with TRBJ1-1, with D hard to call. The CDR3 loop spans 15 amino acids. The germline gives CDR1 SGHTA, CDR2 FQGNSA. CDR3 region: CASSLAGNLGTEAFF. In DNA form, the CDR3 reads TGTGCCAGCAGCCTAGCCGGGAACTTGGGGACTGAAGCTTTCTTT.